The T cell receptor beta chain described here comes from a study of CD8 T cells in ankylosing spondylitis. From the 5' RACE reads, TCRdb called clonotypes with MiXCR, one entry per CDR3 protein. The table includes around 130,000 distinct CDR3 sequences, roughly 7.3% detected once. Trimming cost V 2 bases and J 5 bases, with 17 bases left between them. Germline CDR1 and CDR2: KGHSH and LQKENI. The CDR3 runs to 16 residues. This clonotype has at least ten counts. This TCR was recovered from a male donor with ankylosing spondylitis or in good health (not recorded which). The source material was blood, either unsorted or a sorted T cell fraction (not recorded which). The rearrangement joins TRBV18 to TRBJ2-3, with a possible D match to TRBD2 (6 bases). The CDR3 sequence is CASSPVGTPGGDTQYF. The CDR3 DNA sequence: TGTGCCAGCTCACCAGTGGGGACTCCTGGAGGAGATACGCAGTATTTT.